The rows below give T cell receptor beta chains drawn from one sample of a study of cytomegalovirus exposure and HLA in healthy donors. Data came from immunoSEQ multiplex PCR; TCRdb stores just in-frame clones and leaves some out. Here the sample spans tens of thousands of clones, nearly 80% being singletons. The material sequenced was PBMCs. The receptors were sampled from a female donor in good health and CMV-seronegative. Each CDR3 is given with its conserved first and last residue. A D gene is named only where the DNA matches it firmly. Expanded clones are given a class, and other clones once, few, many or no size at all.

j_gene	v_gene	abundance	d_gene	CDR3aa	CDR3nt
TRBJ2-7	TRBV4-2	-	TRBD2	CASSQVGGDREQYF	TGTGCCAGCAGCCAAGTTGGGGGGGATCGCGAGCAGTACTTC
TRBJ1-2	TRBV30	-	TRBD1	CAWRGQGLYGYTF	TGTGCCTGGAGAGGACAGGGCCTCTATGGCTACACCTTC
TRBJ2-4	TRBV10-2	-	-	CASSEWGESAKNIQYF	TGCGCCAGCAGTGAGTGGGGGGAGTCGGCCAAAAACATTCAGTACTTC
TRBJ2-1	TRBV19	-	TRBD2	CASSSRTSGRNGEQFF	TGTGCCAGTAGTTCCCGGACTAGCGGGAGGAACGGTGAGCAGTTCTTC
TRBJ1-2	TRBV28	-	TRBD1	CASSSHGTENYGYTF	TGTGCCAGCAGTTCCCACGGGACAGAAAACTATGGCTACACCTTC
TRBJ2-1	TRBV7-6	once	TRBD2	CASGKTSGLSYNEQFF	TGTGCCAGCGGAAAGACTAGCGGCCTCTCCTACAATGAGCAGTTCTTC
TRBJ1-1	TRBV7-2	-	-	CASSKYTGEYTEAFF	TGTGCCAGCAGCAAATATACGGGGGAATACACTGAAGCTTTCTTT
TRBJ1-4	TRBV19	-	-	CASTGLDEKLFF	TGTGCCAGTACAGGACTCGATGAAAAACTGTTTTTT
TRBJ1-2	TRBV28	once	TRBD1	CASSAGTANYGYTF	TGTGCCAGCAGTGCCGGGACAGCTAACTATGGCTACACCTTC
TRBJ2-3	TRBV5-4	-	-	CASSSLAETNTDTQYF	TGTGCCAGCAGCTCACTAGCCGAGACCAACACAGATACGCAGTATTTT
TRBJ1-1	TRBV20-1	-	-	CSARIITEAFF	TGCAGTGCTAGAATTATCACTGAAGCTTTCTTT
TRBJ1-5	TRBV2	-	TRBD1	CASSGSGQGNQPQHF	TGTGCCAGCAGTGGATCGGGACAGGGTAATCAGCCCCAGCATTTT
TRBJ1-1	TRBV29-1	-	-	CRVDRNMNTEAFF	TGCAGGGTTGACAGAAACATGAACACTGAAGCTTTCTTT
TRBJ2-7	TRBV28	-	TRBD2	CASSESSGGDYDEQYF	TGTGCCAGCAGTGAATCTAGCGGGGGGGATTATGACGAGCAGTACTTC
TRBJ2-3	TRBV5-1	-	-	CASSFSRGTQYF	TGCGCCAGCAGCTTTAGCAGGGGTACGCAGTATTTT
TRBJ2-5	TRBV28	-	-	CASSFGGLQETQYF	TGTGCCAGCAGTTTTGGGGGACTTCAAGAGACCCAGTACTTC
TRBJ1-1	TRBV4-2	-	TRBD1	CASSRTLGTGGGYTEAFF	TGTGCCAGCAGCCGGACCCTTGGGACAGGGGGAGGGTACACTGAAGCTTTCTTT
TRBJ1-4	TRBV7-8	-	TRBD1	CASSSDRGLSEKLFF	TGTGCCAGCAGCTCCGACAGGGGTTTAAGTGAAAAACTGTTTTTT
TRBJ2-1	TRBV5-1	-	TRBD2	CASGGGLAPYNEQFF	TGCGCCAGCGGCGGGGGACTCGCACCCTACAATGAGCAGTTCTTC
TRBJ2-2	TRBV10-1	-	-	CASSESGPNTGELFF	TGCGCCAGCAGTGAATCAGGTCCGAACACCGGGGAGCTGTTTTTT
TRBJ1-2	TRBV5-4	few	-	CASSSWGVPYGYTF	TGTGCCAGCAGCTCGTGGGGAGTACCCTATGGCTACACCTTC
TRBJ1-1	TRBV19	-	-	CASSSGSVLPGTEAFF	TGTGCCAGTAGTTCCGGGTCGGTTCTGCCGGGGACTGAAGCTTTCTTT
TRBJ2-7	TRBV28	-	-	CASRSSYEQYF	TGTGCCAGCCGCAGCTCCTACGAGCAGTACTTC
TRBJ2-3	TRBV6-6	-	TRBD2	CASSSGRADTQYF	TGTGCCAGCAGTTCTGGGAGGGCCGATACGCAGTATTTT
TRBJ1-1	TRBV28	few	-	CASSTGLSQAFF	TGTGCCAGCAGTACGGGACTGTCTCAAGCTTTCTTT
TRBJ1-5	TRBV9	once	TRBD1	CASSATGSNQPQHF	TGTGCCAGCAGCGCGACAGGGAGTAATCAGCCCCAGCATTTT
TRBJ2-1	TRBV5-4	-	-	CASSSRETTRSAFF	TGTGCCAGCAGCTCGAGAGAGACGACAAGGTCGGCGTTCTTC
TRBJ2-1	TRBV28	-	TRBD1	CASSLTGEYNEQFF	TGTGCCAGCAGTTTAACAGGGGAATACAATGAGCAGTTCTTC
TRBJ1-5	TRBV28	-	-	CASSSTGSNQPQHF	TGTGCCAGCAGTTCGACGGGTAGCAATCAGCCCCAGCATTTT
TRBJ1-5	TRBV28	-	TRBD1	CASWTGLSNQPQHF	TGTGCCAGCTGGACAGGGTTGAGCAATCAGCCCCAGCATTTT
TRBJ2-1	TRBV5-6	few	TRBD2	CASSLTSGAANEQFF	TGTGCCAGCAGCTTGACTAGCGGGGCTGCCAATGAGCAGTTCTTC
TRBJ1-2	TRBV2	-	TRBD1	CASAYLGTGGGHGYTF	TGTGCCAGCGCGTACCTTGGGACAGGGGGCGGCCATGGCTACACCTTC
TRBJ1-4	TRBV11-2	-	TRBD1	CASSRNRDRFNEKLFF	TGTGCCAGCAGCAGAAACCGGGACAGGTTTAATGAAAAACTGTTTTTT
TRBJ1-4	TRBV5-1	-	-	CASSGGDNEKLFF	TGCGCCAGCAGCGGGGGGGATAATGAAAAACTGTTTTTT
TRBJ2-3	TRBV29-1	-	TRBD2	CSVESGGGTDTQYF	TGCAGCGTTGAGTCGGGGGGGGGCACAGATACGCAGTATTTT
TRBJ1-4	TRBV7-9	-	-	CASSFRQPNEKLFF	TGTGCCAGCAGCTTCAGACAGCCTAATGAAAAACTGTTTTTT
TRBJ1-1	TRBV15	-	TRBD1	CATRRQGEYEAFF	TGTGCCACCCGTAGACAGGGGGAATATGAAGCTTTCTTT
TRBJ2-7	TRBV28	few	-	CASSLQGSGYEQYF	TGTGCCAGCAGTCTACAGGGATCCGGCTACGAGCAGTACTTC
TRBJ1-2	TRBV15	-	-	CATSRDSYYGYTF	TGTGCCACCAGCAGGGACAGCTACTATGGCTACACCTTC
TRBJ1-1	TRBV6-1	-	-	CASSSVQGTEAFF	TGTGCCAGCAGTAGCGTCCAGGGGACTGAAGCTTTCTTT